This T cell receptor beta chain stems from a study of glioma-infiltrating T cells after dendritic cell vaccination. The primer mix had 60 V beta and 13 J beta primers. The data were produced by immunoSEQ multiplex PCR, yet TCRdb's version contains in-frame clones alone and is incomplete. The table includes around 92,000 clones, around 80% detected once. Documented time point: after dendritic cell vaccination, including at tumor progression/relapse. V lost 4 bases, J lost 7 bases, and 10 bases lay in between. Germline-derived CDR1 and CDR2 are SGHTA and FQGTGA. The CDR3 spans 13 residues. V gene TRBV7-3 combines with J gene TRBJ2-2; tentative D call: TRBD1 (5 bases). Source: blood, taken after dendritic cell vaccination. This clonotype was obtained from a human donor with glioblastoma. The DNA for the CDR3 is TGTGCCAGCAGCTCACAGGCCCTCGGGGAGCTGTTTTTT. Its protein is CASSSQALGELFF.